This T cell receptor (beta chain) was observed in a study of T-cell memory formation after mild COVID-19. One entry per CDR3 protein, called by TCRdb with MiXCR from the 5' RACE reads. The table lists 160,000 or so distinct CDR3 sequences, 25% to 40% of them singletons, with more than 10% in the top ten. The source is an adult woman who had mild COVID-19 (a few samples of this study predate the infection). Cell type and time point are not known. Input material: PBMCs or a T cell subset sorted from them (not recorded which).

CDR3 sequence: CSATPLTGGRTEAFF. The CDR3 coding sequence is TGCAGTGCCACACCCCTGACAGGGGGTCGAACTGAAGCTTTCTTT. This chain links TRBV20-1 with TRBJ1-1; 9 nucleotides align to TRBD1. This CDR3 has 15 residues. V trimming: 6 bases; J trimming: 5 bases; junction bases outside the gene matches: 13. Germline CDR1 reads DFQATT; CDR2 reads SNEGSKA (reference sequence).